This TCR beta chain was sequenced during a study of shared clonotypes between healthy human individuals. Study results and limitations: Represented diversity (both genetic and exposure-history) was limited by the small number of donors.

Trimming took 2 bases from V and 8 from J; bases not matched to a gene: 12. The CDR3 has 16 amino acids. CDR1 is SGHRS and CDR2 is YFSETQ in the germline V gene. Produced via immunoSEQ multiplex PCR; TCRdb's table is partial and in-frame only. The sample contains approximately 2,300,000 clones, about 90% of which appear only once. Recent vaccinations or acute infections were absent in the healthy HIV-negative adult donors. Adult Caucasians living in Nashville, Tennessee made up all of the donors. Note on this clone: Its cognate antigen is unknown.

Specimen: naive CD4+ T cells from PBMCs. As for subset: CD45RA+ positively selected. The V gene is TRBV5-1, the J gene TRBJ2-1; 8 bases align to TRBD2. This clonotype originated in a man younger than 30 in good health. Some clones in this sample may be carry-over from other donors' samples. The CDR3 sequence is CASSLIAGGGSDEQFF. In nucleotides, the CDR3 is TGCGCCAGCAGCTTAATAGCGGGCGGGGGGAGCGATGAGCAGTTCTTC.